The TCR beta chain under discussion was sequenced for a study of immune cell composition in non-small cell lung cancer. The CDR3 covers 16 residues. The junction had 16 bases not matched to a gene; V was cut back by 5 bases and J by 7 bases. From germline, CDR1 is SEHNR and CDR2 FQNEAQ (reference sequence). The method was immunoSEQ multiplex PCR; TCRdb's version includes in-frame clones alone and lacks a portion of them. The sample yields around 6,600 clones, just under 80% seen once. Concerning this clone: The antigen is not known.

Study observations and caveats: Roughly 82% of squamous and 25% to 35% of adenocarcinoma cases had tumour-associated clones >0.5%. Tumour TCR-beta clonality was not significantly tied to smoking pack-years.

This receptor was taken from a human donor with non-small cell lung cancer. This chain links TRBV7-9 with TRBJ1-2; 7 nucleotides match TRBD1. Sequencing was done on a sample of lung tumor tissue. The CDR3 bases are TGTGCCAGCAGCCGAACCTCGGGCAGGGGGGTCTTTGGCTACACCTTC. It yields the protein CASSRTSGRGVFGYTF.